The 31 T cell receptor beta chains below come from one sample, sequenced in a study of cytomegalovirus exposure and HLA in healthy donors (TCRdb year 2017). The method behind the library was the immunoSEQ multiplex PCR assay. A mixture of 60 forward primers for TCR Vbeta segments and 13 reverse primers for TCR Jbeta segments was used in the multiplex PCR. This immuneACCESS table, as held by TCRdb, lists in-frame sequences with V and J called but not all clones. Of the missing ones, under half trace to an unresolved V gene in checked studies; the others have no known cause. For this sample the table gives about 120,000 clones, of which 50% to 75% were detected only once. Of the sample, about 8.9% is held by the ten largest clones. Material: PBMCs. These receptors were obtained from a woman between 40 and 50 years old in good health and CMV-seropositive.

This clone was seen once. The V and J genes are TRBV15 and TRBJ1-2, with 11 bases identical to TRBD1. The V and J ends lost 3 bases and 7 bases, in that order; junction bases with no gene match: 4. The germline CDR1 and CDR2 sequences are LNHNV and YYDKDF (reference sequence). This CDR3 has 14 residues. The CDR3 is CATSRPGQGGGYTF. For the CDR3, the DNA is TGTGCCACCAGCAGGCCGGGACAGGGGGGTGGCTACACCTTC. The full variable domain, in which reference TRBV15 and TRBJ1-2 provide the parts outside the CDR3, is DAMVIQNPRYQVTQFGKPVTLSCSQTLNHNVMYWYQQKSSQAPKLLFHYYDKDFNNEADTPDNFQSRRPNTSFCFLDIRSPGLGDTAMYLCATSRPGQGGGYTFGSGTRLTVV.

The chain recombines TRBV27 with TRBJ1-5; a possible D gene is TRBD1 (6 bases). Between the trimmed V and J ends, which lost 6 bases and 6 bases, there was a span of 12 bases. There are 13 residues in the CDR3. Germline CDR1 MNHEY, CDR2 SMNVEV (reference sequence). The CDR3 protein is CASRSGVSQPQHF. The CDR3, as DNA: TGTGCCAGCAGGTCAGGGGTAAGTCAGCCCCAGCATTTT.

This CDR3 is CSVDPPRAGAIGAYGYTF. CDR3 DNA: TGCAGCGTTGATCCCCCCAGGGCAGGGGCCATTGGGGCCTATGGCTACACCTTC. The gene calls are TRBV29-1 and TRBJ1-2; maybe TRBD1 (6 bases). Germline assignment: CDR1 SQVTM and CDR2 ANQGSEA. This CDR3 is built from 18 residues. Trimming removed 3 bases at V and 4 bases at J, with 27 bases between.

This clone turned up a few times. For the CDR3, the DNA is TGTGCCAGCAGCCTCCGCACAGATACGCAGTATTTT. Amino acids: CASSLRTDTQYF. J is TRBJ2-3 and V is TRBV9; D gene unclear. The germline CDR1 and CDR2 sequences are SGDLS and YYNGEE. Deletions cut 4 bases from V and 1 base from J, with 4 bases between. The CDR3 runs to 12 residues.

This chain joins TRBV6-6 and TRBJ1-1; D is undetermined. Per germline, CDR1 MNHNY and CDR2 SVGAGI (reference sequence). The V gene lost 7 bases and the J gene lost 4 bases, with 10 bases spanning the gap. The CDR3 runs to 12 residues. Here the CDR3 reads CASTPQTTEAFF. As DNA, the CDR3 is TGTGCCAGCACCCCACAGACCACTGAAGCTTTCTTT.

This clone occurred a few times. The CDR3 loop is CASSPAGGYEQYF. The CDR3 DNA is TGTGCCAGCAGCCCCGCCGGGGGGTACGAGCAGTACTTC. V is TRBV7-9 and J is TRBJ2-7; TRBD2 matches 7 bases. The CDR3 totals 13 residues. In germline, CDR1 is SEHNR, CDR2 FQNEAQ (reference sequence). V lost 5 bases and J lost 4; bases outside the gene matches: 5.

This chain connects TRBV27 to TRBJ2-7; 8 bases agree with TRBD1. J was trimmed by 6 bases and V by 3 bases; bases with no gene match: 7. The CDR3 has 14 amino acids. Germline V gene data show CDR1 as MNHEY and CDR2 as SMNVEV (reference sequence). The CDR3 nucleotides are TGTGCCAGCAGTTTCGGCCAGGGGGCCGCCGAGCAGTACTTC. Protein product: CASSFGQGAAEQYF.

The V gene is TRBV30, the J gene TRBJ2-1; D perhaps matches TRBD2 (6 bases). From germline, CDR1 is GTSNPN and CDR2 SVGIG (reference sequence). Trimming pared 4 bases from V and 2 bases from J, leaving 15 bases between. The CDR3 consists of 15 residues. CDR3 protein: CAWMAGYRPYNEQFF. CDR3 coding DNA: TGTGCCTGGATGGCGGGGTATCGCCCCTACAATGAGCAGTTCTTC.

This chain links TRBV9 with TRBJ2-7; 10 bases agree with TRBD1. Losses at the gene ends were 4 bases for V and 2 bases for J; bases not matched to a gene: 3. There are 14 residues in the CDR3. Germline V gene sequence: CDR1 SGDLS, CDR2 YYNGEE. Here the CDR3 DNA reads TGTGCCAGCAGCCGGGACAGGGGTGCCTACGAGCAGTACTTC. Translating gives CASSRDRGAYEQYF.

The V call is TRBV13, the J call TRBJ2-1, with TRBD1 matching over 10 bases. In germline, CDR1 is PRHDT, CDR2 FYEKMQ (reference sequence). The CDR3 totals 15 residues. The V segment lost 3 bases and the J segment 5 bases; nucleotides outside the gene matches: 4. The DNA of the CDR3 is TGTGCCAGCAGCTTGGGGGACAGGGGACACAATGAGCAGTTCTTC. Protein: CASSLGDRGHNEQFF. Drawing the rest from reference TRBV13 and TRBJ2-1, the complete variable domain is AAGVIQSPRHLIKEKRETATLKCYPIPRHDTVYWYQQGPGQDPQFLISFYEKMQSDKGSIPDRFSAQQFSDYHSELNMSSLELGDSALYFCASSLGDRGHNEQFFGPGTRLTVL.

The CDR3 spells CASSEVSGTKKLFF. CDR3 coding DNA: TGTGCCAGCAGTGAAGTCTCAGGAACCAAAAAACTGTTTTTT. The chain couples TRBV6-1 to TRBJ1-4; D not certain. The CDR3 has 14 residues. V was shortened by 1 base and J by 9 bases, with 12 bases between the two germline ends. CDR1 is MNHNS and CDR2 is SASEGT in the germline V gene.

CDR3 DNA: TGTGCCAGTAGTATAAACGGGCGGGACTACACCTTC. Amino acid sequence: CASSINGRDYTF. The chain employs TRBV19 and TRBJ1-2; no firm D call. The germline V gene has CDR1 LNHDA and CDR2 SQIVND (reference sequence). The CDR3 runs to 12 residues. V lost 2 bases and J 10 bases, leaving 11 bases between the germline ends.

The chain is built from TRBV5-1 and TRBJ2-1; D call uncertain. The CDR3 is 12 amino acids. V was cut by 5 bases and J by 9 bases, with 12 bases left in between. Germline V gene lookup returns CDR1 SGHRS and CDR2 YFSETQ. Written as DNA, the CDR3 is TGCGCCAGCAGGCCCCTAGATGGTGAGCAGTTCTTC. Translated, it gives CASRPLDGEQFF.

This chain joins TRBV6-1 and TRBJ1-2; 7 bases align to TRBD1. With V trimmed by 7 bases and J by 0 bases, 5 bases remained unmatched. This CDR3 has 14 amino acids. Per germline, CDR1 MNHNS and CDR2 SASEGT. CDR3 residues: CASTYQGANYGYTF. CDR3 bases: TGTGCCAGCACTTATCAGGGGGCTAACTATGGCTACACCTTC.

The table lists this clone with a few counts. Other DNA sequences in the sample encode the same CDR3. The CDR3 DNA follows: TGTGCCAGCAGTTATAGCGGGAGCTCCTACAATGAGCAGTTCTTC. Translation gives CASSYSGSSYNEQFF. This chain uses TRBV6-5 with TRBJ2-1; 9 bases match TRBD2. CDR1 is MNHEY, CDR2 SVGAGI, per germline. The CDR3 sequence is 15 residues long. The V gene end was trimmed by 3 bases and the J gene end by 0 bases; junction bases not matched to a gene: 0.

The genes are TRBV9 and TRBJ2-5, with 8 bases identical to TRBD1. There are 14 residues in the CDR3. V was pared by 4 bases and J by 2 bases, with 4 bases of the junction left unmatched. CDR1 and CDR2 from the germline V gene are SGDLS and YYNGEE. In nucleotides, the CDR3 is TGTGCCAGCAGCAAGCAGGGGGCACAAGAGACCCAGTACTTC. As protein: CASSKQGAQETQYF.

In DNA, the CDR3 is TGTGCCACCAGGGAAAGACTAGCCCCCGGGGAGCTGTTTTTT. Its protein is CATRERLAPGELFF. The chain recombines TRBV7-8 with TRBJ2-2; TRBD2 matches at 7 bases. Germline V gene data show CDR1 as SGHVS and CDR2 as FQNEAQ. V lost 10 bases and J lost 6; bases outside the gene matches: 11. This CDR3 region has 14 residues.

The chain couples TRBV19 to TRBJ2-1; 11 bases match TRBD2. The trim removed 7 bases at V and 9 bases at J, leaving 11 bases unmatched. The CDR3 is 15 amino acids. Germline assignment: CDR1 LNHDA and CDR2 SQIVND (reference sequence). CDR3 in DNA: TGTGCCAGTATGGGGGTAGCGGGGGGGGGTGGTGAGCAGTTCTTC. This gives the protein CASMGVAGGGGEQFF.

To note about this clone: One junction end does not reproduce the germline sequence, and a read error may be involved. The rearrangement joins TRBV7-9 to TRBJ2-5, with D tentatively TRBD1 or TRBD2 (5 bases each). Germline CDR1 reads SEHNR; CDR2 reads FQNEAQ (reference sequence). The CDR3 has 15 amino acids. The CDR3 DNA sequence: TGTTCCAGCAGCTTAGGGACCAGGGATCAGGAGACCCAGTACTTC. Protein sequence: CSSSLGTRDQETQYF.

This clone was detected only a few times. At one of its ends the junction is not consistent with the germline gene, which may arise from a read error. The chain is built from TRBV9 and TRBJ2-1, with D unclear. The CDR3 length is 15 residues. From germline, CDR1 is SGDLS and CDR2 YYNGEE. In DNA form, the CDR3 reads TGTGCCAGCACCGTACTGGCAAGCTCCTACAATGAGCAGTTCTTC. It encodes CASTVLASSYNEQFF.

The chain links TRBV5-8 to TRBJ1-6; D unclear. Germline V gene lookup returns CDR1 SGHTS and CDR2 YDEGEE. Trimming cost V 4 bases and J 8 bases, with 16 bases left between them. The CDR3 is 15 amino acids. The chain's CDR3 is CASSQRRGWHSPLHF. The CDR3 nucleotides read TGTGCCAGCAGCCAACGACGGGGTTGGCATTCACCCCTCCACTTT.

This sequence joins TRBV19 and TRBJ2-7, with D possibly matching TRBD1 (6 bases). With 5 bases removed from V and 6 bases from J, the gap between germline ends came to 14 bases. The CDR3 extends over 13 amino acids. Germline V gives CDR1 LNHDA, CDR2 SQIVND (reference sequence). The CDR3 DNA is TGTGCCAGTAGTTCTCCAGGGGTTGTCGAGCAGTACTTC. Translating it yields CASSSPGVVEQYF.

The rearrangement links TRBV6-1 to TRBJ1-2; D is ambiguous. CDR1 and CDR2 (germline): MNHNS, SASEGT. V lost 6 bases, J lost 8 bases, and 16 bases lay in between. The CDR3 contains 13 residues. The CDR3 DNA reads as TGTGCCAGCAGATTCTCTGATGGCCTCGGCTACACCTTC. This translates into CASRFSDGLGYTF.

The rearrangement links TRBV7-9 to TRBJ2-2; 9 nucleotides agree with TRBD1. Germline lookup yields CDR1 SEHNR and CDR2 FQNEAQ (reference sequence). The CDR3 runs to 16 residues. V was clipped by 5 bases and J by 4 bases; unmatched bases: 8. CDR3 nucleotide sequence: TGTGCCAGCAGCCCCGGACAGGGGAAGGGCACCGGGGAGCTGTTTTTT. Translation gives CASSPGQGKGTGELFF.

The chain carries TRBV28 and TRBJ1-4; maybe TRBD1 (6 bases). V was clipped by 3 bases and J by 8 bases, with 19 bases between them. The CDR3 is made up of 16 amino acids. Germline V gene data show CDR1 as MDHEN and CDR2 as SYDVKM. In DNA, the CDR3 is TGTGCCAGCAGTTTTTTTTCTGGGCAGGGGTACGAAAAACTGTTTTTT. Protein product: CASSFFSGQGYEKLFF.

Here the CDR3 reads CASSEFGGTESFYGYTF. The CDR3 nucleotides read TGTGCCAGCAGTGAATTTGGGGGGACGGAGTCATTCTATGGCTACACCTTC. V and J are TRBV6-1 and TRBJ1-2; maybe TRBD1 (5 bases). The CDR3 has 17 residues. CDR1 MNHNS and CDR2 SASEGT come from the germline V gene. Trimming stripped 2 bases from V and 4 bases from J, with 20 bases between.

CDR3 sequence: CASSLHYGYGYTF. In DNA, the CDR3 is TGTGCCAGCAGCTTACACTACGGCTATGGCTACACCTTC. The chain uses TRBV7-9 and TRBJ1-2, with D uncertain. The V gene lost 2 bases and the J gene lost 4 bases, with 8 bases spanning the gap. Germline-derived CDR1 and CDR2 are SEHNR and FQNEAQ (reference sequence). This CDR3 comprises 13 residues.

DNA for the CDR3: TGTGCCAGCAGCGAATTGGCAGGGTCCTACGAGCAGTACTTC. Translating it yields CASSELAGSYEQYF. This chain uses TRBV9 with TRBJ2-7; weak D call: TRBD1 (5 bases). V was trimmed by 3 bases and J by 1 base, leaving 11 bases between them. The germline V gene encodes CDR1 SGDLS and CDR2 YYNGEE. CDR3 size: 14 residues.

This chain uses TRBV5-4 with TRBJ1-1, with D perhaps TRBD1 (6 bases). Germline V lookup: CDR1 SGHNT, CDR2 YYREEE (reference sequence). The CDR3 covers 15 residues. Trimming cost V 5 bases and J 1 base, with 15 bases left between them. CDR3 bases: TGTGCCAGCAGACCCCCGACAGGACCGAACACTGAAGCTTTCTTT. Its protein is CASRPPTGPNTEAFF. Looking up the rest from reference TRBV5-4 and TRBJ1-1 gives the full variable domain: ETGVTQSPTHLIKTRGQQVTLRCSSQSGHNTVSWYQQALGQGPQFIFQYYREEENGRGNFPPRFSGLQFPNYSSELNVNALELDDSALYLCASRPPTGPNTEAFFGQGTRLTVV.

The chain employs TRBV6-6 and TRBJ1-5, with 7 bases identical to TRBD1. The CDR3 contains 13 residues. Trimming removed 6 bases from V and 7 bases from J; junction bases left unmatched: 6. Germline CDR1 MNHNY, CDR2 SVGAGI (reference sequence). The CDR3 here is CASRGTGDQPQHF. The CDR3 DNA reads TGTGCCAGCAGGGGAACAGGGGACCAGCCCCAGCATTTT.

This clone has a handful of counts. The rearrangement joins TRBV5-1 to TRBJ2-1, with 8 bases aligning to TRBD2. The germline gives CDR1 SGHRS, CDR2 YFSETQ. Germline trimming cut 4 bases from V and 8 bases from J; bases unmatched to any gene: 14. The CDR3 has 16 residues. The CDR3 loop is CASSKLAGPRNDEQFF. DNA for the CDR3: TGCGCCAGCAGCAAATTAGCGGGACCTCGCAACGATGAGCAGTTCTTC.